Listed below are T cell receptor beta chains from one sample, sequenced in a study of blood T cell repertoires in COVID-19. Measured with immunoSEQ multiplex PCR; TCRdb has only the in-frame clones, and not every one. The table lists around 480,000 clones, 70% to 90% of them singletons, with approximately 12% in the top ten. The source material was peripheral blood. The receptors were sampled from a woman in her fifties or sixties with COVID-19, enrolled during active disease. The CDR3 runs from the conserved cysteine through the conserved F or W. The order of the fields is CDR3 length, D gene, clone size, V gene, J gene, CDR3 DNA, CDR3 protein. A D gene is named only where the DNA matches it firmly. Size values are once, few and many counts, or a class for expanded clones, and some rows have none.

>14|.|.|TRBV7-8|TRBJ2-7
TGTGCCAGCAGCTTATCAACGGGCTCCTACGAGCAGTACTTC
CASSLSTGSYEQYF
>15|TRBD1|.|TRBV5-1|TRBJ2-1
TGCGCCAGCAGCTTGGGCCCGGCGGACAGGGAGGAGCAGTTCTTC
CASSLGPADREEQFF
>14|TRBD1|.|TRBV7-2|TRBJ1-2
TGTGCCAGCAGCTTAGGGGCGACAGGGGAAGGCTACACCTTC
CASSLGATGEGYTF
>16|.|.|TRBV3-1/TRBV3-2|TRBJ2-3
TGTGCCAGCAGCCTTCACCCCGGGACTTTCCCAGATACGCAGTATTTT
CASSLHPGTFPDTQYF
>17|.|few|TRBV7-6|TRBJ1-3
TGTGCCAGCAGCGACTCCCCTTCAGGGTGGTCTGGAAACACCATATATTTT
CASSDSPSGWSGNTIYF
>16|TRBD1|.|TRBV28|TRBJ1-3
TGTGCCAGCAGTTTATGGCCCAGGGGGTCTGGAAACACCATATATTTT
CASSLWPRGSGNTIYF
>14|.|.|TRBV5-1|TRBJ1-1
TGCGCCAGCAGCTTTGGACAGCAGAACACTGAAGCTTTCTTT
CASSFGQQNTEAFF
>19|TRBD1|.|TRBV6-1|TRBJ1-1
TGTGCCAGCAGTGCCCTCTATGTGCGGACAGGGGGTGGTAAGACTGAAGCTTTCTTT
CASSALYVRTGGGKTEAFF
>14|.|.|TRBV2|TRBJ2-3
TGTGCCAGCAGCGTGGGGCCACCCACAGATACGCAGTATTTT
CASSVGPPTDTQYF
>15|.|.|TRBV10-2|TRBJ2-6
TGCGCCAGCAGTGCTACCAAGTCTGGGGCCAACGTCCTGACTTTC
CASSATKSGANVLTF
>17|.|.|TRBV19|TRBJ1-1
TGTGCCAGTAGTATCTGGTGGATGGGACAACAAAACACTGAAGCTTTCTTT
CASSIWWMGQQNTEAFF
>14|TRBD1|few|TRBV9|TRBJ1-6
TGTGCCAGCAGTCCGGTCGACAGGGACTCACCCCTCCACTTT
CASSPVDRDSPLHF
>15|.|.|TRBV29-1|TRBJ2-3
TGCAGCGTTGAAGATGGGCGGGGCAGCACAGATACGCAGTATTTT
CSVEDGRGSTDTQYF
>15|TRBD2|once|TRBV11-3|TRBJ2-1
TGTGCCAGCAGCTTCGGACTAGCGGGACCAAATGAGCAGTTCTTC
CASSFGLAGPNEQFF
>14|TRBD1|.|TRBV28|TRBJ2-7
TGTGCCAGCAGGGACAGGGGGGCCTCCTACGAGCAGTACTTC
CASRDRGASYEQYF
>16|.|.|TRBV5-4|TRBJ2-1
TGTGCCAGCAGCTCTAAAGTAATGGGGGGTCGGGATGAGCAGTTCTTC
CASSSKVMGGRDEQFF
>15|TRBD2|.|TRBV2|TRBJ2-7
TGTGCCAGCAGGGTGTCTAGCGGGGGGGCCTACGAGCAGTACTTC
CASRVSSGGAYEQYF
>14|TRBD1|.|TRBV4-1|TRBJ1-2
TGCGCCAGCAGCCATACGGGACAGAGGGAAGGCTACACCTTC
CASSHTGQREGYTF
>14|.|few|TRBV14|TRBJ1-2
TGTGCCAGCAGCTTGGGGGGTGTTAGCTATGGCTACACCTTC
CASSLGGVSYGYTF
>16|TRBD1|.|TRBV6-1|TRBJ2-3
TGTGCCAGCAGTGCTAGAGGGACAGGTGGAACAGATACGCAGTATTTT
CASSARGTGGTDTQYF
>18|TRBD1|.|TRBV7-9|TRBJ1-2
TGTGCCAGCAGCTCTTCCCACATAACTACAGGGGACCCTAGAGGCTACACCTTC
CASSSSHITTGDPRGYTF
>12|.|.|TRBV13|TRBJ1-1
TGTGCCAGCAGGTCCCAGAACACTGAAGCTTTCTTT
CASRSQNTEAFF
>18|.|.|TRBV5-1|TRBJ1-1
TGCGCCAGCAGCTTGGTGGGCGGTTTGCCGGACAGAGCCCCTGAAGCTTTCTTT
CASSLVGGLPDRAPEAFF
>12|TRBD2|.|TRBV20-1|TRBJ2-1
TGCAGTGCTAGTAGCGGGGGGTATGAGCAGTTCTTC
CSASSGGYEQFF
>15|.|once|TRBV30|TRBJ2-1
TGTGCCTGGACTACTCCCCCTAGCTCCTACAATGAGCAGTTCTTC
CAWTTPPSSYNEQFF
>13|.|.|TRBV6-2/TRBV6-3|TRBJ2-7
TGTGCCAGCAGTTTGCTAGCCATCTACGAGCAGTACTTC
CASSLLAIYEQYF
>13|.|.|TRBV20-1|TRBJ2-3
TGCAGTGCTAGTGTGGCTAGCACAGATACGCAGTATTTT
CSASVASTDTQYF
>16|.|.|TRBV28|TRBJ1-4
TGTGCCAGCAGTCCTTCCCAGGGGTGGGTCGGCGAAAAACTGTTTTTT
CASSPSQGWVGEKLFF
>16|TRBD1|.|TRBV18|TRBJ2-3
TGTGCCAGCTCACCCTACAGGGGCCCGAGCACAGATACGCAGTATTTT
CASSPYRGPSTDTQYF
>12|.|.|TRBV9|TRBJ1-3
TGTGCCAGCAGCGTAGGTTCCGAGACCATATATTTT
CASSVGSETIYF
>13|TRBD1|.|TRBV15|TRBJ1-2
TGTGCCACCAGCTATAATCAGGGGGATGGCTACACCTTC
CATSYNQGDGYTF
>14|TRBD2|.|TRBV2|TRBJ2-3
TGTGCCGCTACAGGACTAGCGGGGGTGTATACGCAGTATTTT
CAATGLAGVYTQYF
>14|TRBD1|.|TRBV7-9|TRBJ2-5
TGTGCCAGCAGCCCTCGGACAGGGGAAGAGACCCAGTACTTC
CASSPRTGEETQYF
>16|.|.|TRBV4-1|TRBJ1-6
TGCGCCAGCAGCCACCCGCGGGGGTCCTATAATTCACCCCTCCACTTT
CASSHPRGSYNSPLHF
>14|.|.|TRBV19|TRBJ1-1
TGTGCCAGTAGTATGGGACTCTCGAACACTGAAGCTTTCTTT
CASSMGLSNTEAFF
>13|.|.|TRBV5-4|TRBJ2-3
TGTGCCAGCACGACCCTCGGGACAGATACGCAGTATTTT
CASTTLGTDTQYF
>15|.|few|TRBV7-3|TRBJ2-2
TGTGCCAGCAGCCCCAGGGGAATAAACACCGGGGAGCTGTTTTTT
CASSPRGINTGELFF
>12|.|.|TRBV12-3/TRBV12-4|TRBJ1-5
TGTGCCAGCACACGGGGTAGTGAGCCCCAGCATTTT
CASTRGSEPQHF
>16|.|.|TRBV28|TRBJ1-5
TGTGCCAGCAGTCCCCCGTGGGGGCAGGGCAATCAGCCCCAGCATTTT
CASSPPWGQGNQPQHF
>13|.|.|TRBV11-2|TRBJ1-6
TGTGCCAGCAGCTTCCTTTCGGGATCACCCCTCCACTTT
CASSFLSGSPLHF
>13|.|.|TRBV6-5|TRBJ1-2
TGTGCCAGCAGTTACTCGTCCTCGGGGATCCCTACCTTC
CASSYSSSGIPTF
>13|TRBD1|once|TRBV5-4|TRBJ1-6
TGTGCCAGCAGGAACAGGGGGGATTCACCCCTCCACTTT
CASRNRGDSPLHF
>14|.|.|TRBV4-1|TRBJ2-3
TGCGCCAGCAGCCAAGATTCAGGGAGGTATACGCAGTATTTT
CASSQDSGRYTQYF
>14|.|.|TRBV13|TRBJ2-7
TGTGCCAGCAGCTTAGTGGGAGAACCCTACGAGCAGTACTTC
CASSLVGEPYEQYF
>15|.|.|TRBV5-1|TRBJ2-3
TGCGCCAGCAGCTACAGGAGCCCCGACACAGATACGCAGTATTTT
CASSYRSPDTDTQYF